This T cell receptor (beta chain) was retrieved from a study of PD-1 blockade in classical Hodgkin lymphoma. The method was immunoSEQ multiplex PCR; TCRdb's version includes in-frame clones alone and lacks a portion of them. The table records 90,000 to 120,000 clones, roughly nine tenths of them present only once. Whole-study results and caveats: Reported baseline diversity: healthy donors highest, relapsed/refractory patients lowest. Complete responders had baseline diversity similar to newly diagnosed patients. CD4+ TCR diversity climbed significantly by C4D1, unlike CD8+ TCR diversity.

Details on this clone: Antigen specificity is unknown.

No patient escaped relapse after autologous stem cell transplantation, and brentuximab vedotin exposure varied. The sequences come from peripheral blood mononuclear cells (PBMCs), collected before the second cycle of nivolumab. This TCR was sampled from a human donor with classical Hodgkin lymphoma.

The CDR3 spells CASSQTFRGHYGYTF. As DNA, the CDR3 is TGTGCCAGCAGCCAAACCTTTAGGGGGCACTATGGCTACACCTTC. The J gene is TRBJ1-2, the V gene TRBV11-2; 7 bases are shared with TRBD1. The length of the CDR3 is 15 residues. Germline lookup yields CDR1 SGHAT and CDR2 FQNNGV. Trimming at V came to 5 bases and at J to 3 bases, leaving 9 bases not matched to a gene.